This entry lists 18 T cell receptor beta chains sequenced from one sample in a study of shared clonotypes between healthy human individuals. Method: immunoSEQ multiplex PCR; TCRdb's copy keeps in-frame clones and lacks some. The sample gives some 2.3 million clones, more than 85% of which show up once; 0.35% to 0.5% is in the top ten. Sequencing was done on a sample of naive CD4+ T cells from PBMCs. Described subset: CD45RA+ positively selected. The receptors were gathered from a man aged 18 to 29 in good health. Some clones in this sample may be carry-over from other donors' samples.

This clone was recorded once. The rearrangement uses TRBV15 and TRBJ2-7; D not certain. The V end was cut by 0 bases, the J end by 1 base, with 13 bases between. From germline, CDR1 is LNHNV and CDR2 YYDKDF (reference sequence). The CDR3 consists of 16 residues. The CDR3 here is CATSRDVAGFSYEQYF. The DNA of the CDR3 is TGTGCCACCAGCAGAGATGTCGCAGGCTTTTCCTACGAGCAGTACTTC.

Concerning this clone: The conserved phenylalanine or tryptophan normally closing the CDR3 is absent here, so this likely arose from a read error. The DNA is omitted, as the CDR3 cannot be located on it reliably, and the CDR3 follows TCRdb's listing. The CDR3 sequence is CASSLESGVAGL. The chain links TRBV7-9 to TRBJ2-7. From its first to its last residue, the CDR3 has 12 amino acids. The germline CDR1 and CDR2 sequences are SEHNR and FQNEAQ (reference sequence).

The chain uses TRBV6-1 and TRBJ1-5; 8 bases line up with TRBD1. The CDR3 contains 16 residues. The V segment lost 0 bases and the J segment 4 bases; nucleotides outside the gene matches: 5. Germline CDR1 and CDR2: MNHNS and SASEGT. CDR3 protein: CASSEAFGQGNQPQHF. As DNA, the CDR3 is TGTGCCAGCAGTGAAGCCTTTGGACAGGGTAATCAGCCCCAGCATTTT.

The chain recombines TRBV19 with TRBJ1-5; the D is unclear. CDR3 size: 15 residues. The ends were cut back, 2 bases at V and 0 bases at J, with 8 bases in the middle. Germline lookup yields CDR1 LNHDA and CDR2 SQIVND (reference sequence). CDR3 sequence: CASSIRPSSNQPQHF. CDR3 bases: TGTGCCAGTAGTATAAGACCATCTAGCAATCAGCCCCAGCATTTT.

The DNA of the CDR3 is TGTGCCAGCCACCCGGGGGGGGTGGGCTACGAGCAGTACTTC. This sequence encodes CASHPGGVGYEQYF. The V gene is TRBV11-2, the J gene TRBJ2-7, with TRBD2 identical over 8 bases. The CDR3 loop spans 14 amino acids. V lost 8 bases and J lost 3; bases outside the gene matches: 9. Germline CDR1 and CDR2: SGHAT and FQNNGV.

The chain couples TRBV30 to TRBJ2-7; D possibly corresponds to TRBD2 (6 bases). The V and J ends lost 4 bases and 2 bases respectively, with 12 bases between them. The CDR3 is made up of 13 amino acids. Looked up from germline, CDR1 is GTSNPN and CDR2 is SVGIG (reference sequence). The CDR3 region has the DNA TGTGCCTGGACACTAGCAGCGGCCTACGAGCAGTACTTC. Residues: CAWTLAAAYEQYF.

Only a few counts were recorded for this clone. The CDR3 sequence: CASRAGILNTEAFF. DNA of the CDR3: TGTGCCAGCAGGGCAGGGATTTTGAACACTGAAGCTTTCTTT. The gene calls are TRBV28 and TRBJ1-1; tentatively, D is TRBD1 (5 bases). The germline CDR1 and CDR2 sequences are MDHEN and SYDVKM. CDR3 length: 14 residues. The germline V and J ends were trimmed by 6 bases and 0 bases, with 11 bases remaining between them.

V gene TRBV5-6 combines with J gene TRBJ2-7, with TRBD1 matching over 7 bases. Germline V gene lookup returns CDR1 SGHDT and CDR2 YYEEEE. The CDR3 extends over 13 amino acids. J gave up 4 bases and V 4 bases, and 5 bases lay outside the gene matches. The CDR3 loop reads CASSRQGRYEQYF. CDR3 coding DNA: TGTGCCAGCAGCAGACAGGGACGGTACGAGCAGTACTTC.

The rearrangement uses TRBV4-2 and TRBJ1-1; the D is unclear. The CDR3 is 11 amino acids. Trimming pared 6 bases from V and 2 bases from J, leaving 4 bases between. The germline gives CDR1 LGHNA, CDR2 YNFKEQ. CDR3: CASRANTEAFF. CDR3 coding DNA: TGTGCCAGCAGGGCTAACACTGAAGCTTTCTTT.

The rearrangement joins TRBV28 to TRBJ2-7; possibly TRBD2 for D (5 bases). Looked up from germline, CDR1 is MDHEN and CDR2 is SYDVKM. V was trimmed by 6 bases and J by 5 bases, leaving 17 bases between them. CDR3 size: 14 residues. The CDR3 sequence: CASRDGGLGHEQYF. CDR3 sequence (DNA): TGTGCCAGCAGGGATGGAGGTCTCGGCCACGAGCAGTACTTC.

The rearrangement uses TRBV7-9 and TRBJ2-7; D is uncertain. CDR3 size: 14 residues. V lost 2 bases and J lost 3, with 11 bases in between. Germline assignment: CDR1 SEHNR and CDR2 FQNEAQ (reference sequence). CDR3 DNA sequence: TGTGCCAGCAGCTTACAAGGATCCCACTACGAGCAGTACTTC. Amino acid sequence: CASSLQGSHYEQYF.

This clone was observed a single time. V usage is TRBV5-1 and J usage is TRBJ2-1; maybe TRBD2 (5 bases). The CDR3 is made up of 15 amino acids. Between the trimmed V and J ends, which lost 4 bases and 0 bases, there was a span of 11 bases. Germline CDR1 is SGHRS and CDR2 is YFSETQ. CDR3: CASSLTSNSYNEQFF. CDR3 coding DNA: TGCGCCAGCAGCCTTACTAGTAACTCCTACAATGAGCAGTTCTTC.

The chain employs TRBV10-3 and TRBJ2-7; D not certain. Per the germline V gene, CDR1 is ENHRY and CDR2 is SYGVKD. This CDR3 contains 16 residues. The V and J ends lost 1 base and 2 bases respectively, with 15 bases between them. Here the CDR3 reads CAISEWVSLTPYEQYF. The CDR3 DNA sequence: TGTGCCATCAGTGAGTGGGTTAGCCTCACCCCCTACGAGCAGTACTTC.

In the case of this clone: Other DNA variants within this sample encode the same CDR3. The rearrangement links TRBV18 to TRBJ2-2; D is unclear. Trimming took 6 bases from V and 2 from J, leaving 13 bases between them. There are 15 residues in the CDR3. The germline V gene encodes CDR1 KGHSH and CDR2 LQKENI. The CDR3: CASSPGRSNTGELFF. Here the CDR3 DNA reads TGTGCCAGCTCCCCTGGTCGCTCAAACACCGGGGAGCTGTTTTTT.

This clone was seen more than once but under ten times. The CDR3 loop is CAWSPQANQPQHF. DNA for the CDR3: TGTGCCTGGAGTCCGCAGGCAAATCAGCCCCAGCATTTT. The J gene is TRBJ1-5, the V gene TRBV30; D unresolved. The CDR3 loop spans 13 amino acids. Germline loops: CDR1 GTSNPN, CDR2 SVGIG (reference sequence). The germline V and J ends were trimmed by 2 bases and 4 bases, with 9 bases remaining between them.

This clone appeared once. V usage is TRBV13 and J usage is TRBJ2-1; TRBD1 matches 8 bases. The CDR3 length is 15 residues. After removal of 5 bases from V and 2 bases from J, the junction contained 5 bases not matched to a gene. Germline CDR1 reads PRHDT; CDR2 reads FYEKMQ (reference sequence). CDR3 residues: CASSADRGPYNEQFF. CDR3 bases: TGTGCCAGCAGCGCCGACAGGGGACCCTACAATGAGCAGTTCTTC.

The CDR3 spells CASSVSMNTEAFF. The DNA for the CDR3 is TGTGCCAGCAGTGTTAGTATGAACACTGAAGCTTTCTTT. V usage is TRBV6-4 and J usage is TRBJ1-1, with D hard to call. V lost 4 bases and J lost 0, with 6 bases in between. Germline V lookup: CDR1 MRHNA, CDR2 SNTAGT. This CDR3 comprises 13 residues.

This rearrangement joins TRBV29-1 to TRBJ1-1; tentative D call: TRBD1 (5 bases). The CDR3 totals 13 residues. Germline CDR1 is SQVTM and CDR2 is ANQGSEA. Trimming took 7 bases from V and 3 from J, leaving 15 bases between them. CDR3 sequence reads: CSGRKLGDTEAFF. In DNA form, the CDR3 reads TGCAGCGGCCGAAAATTGGGGGACACTGAAGCTTTCTTT. The full variable domain, completed using reference TRBV29-1 and TRBJ1-1, is SAVISQKPSRDICQRGTSLTIQCQVDSQVTMMFWYRQQPGQSLTLIATANQGSEATYESGFVIDKFPISRPNLTFSTLTVSNMSPEDSSIYLCSGRKLGDTEAFFGQGTRLTVV.